Shown below are 25 T cell receptor beta chains from a single sample sequenced in a study of a mutant IDH1 vaccine in newly diagnosed glioma. Indicated time point: week 5, during vaccination. Vaccination used 300 ug of mutant IDH1 20-mer peptide per dose, with topical imiquimod. Generated by immunoSEQ multiplex PCR, the TCRdb table keeps only in-frame clones and is missing some. In the table there are tens of thousands of clones, approximately 80% of which are singletons. These receptors are not linked to any known antigen. The sample was PBMCs, taken from a glioma patient whose treatment included an IDH1 peptide vaccine. The receptors were gathered from a man aged 25 to 45 with glioma.

This clone occurred a few times. The chain employs TRBV5-1 and TRBJ1-2; possibly TRBD1 for D (5 bases). The CDR3 has 15 residues. The germline V gene encodes CDR1 SGHRS and CDR2 YFSETQ. V dropped 5 bases and J dropped 4 bases, with 18 bases sitting between them. This CDR3 is CASSDQGAFSYGYTF. CDR3 coding DNA: TGCGCCAGCAGTGACCAGGGTGCGTTCAGCTATGGCTACACCTTC.

V and J are TRBV7-9 and TRBJ2-2, with 9 positions matching TRBD2. The CDR3 spans 16 residues. Germline CDR1 is SEHNR and CDR2 is FQNEAQ (reference sequence). With 3 bases clipped from V and 6 bases from J, the junction kept 8 bases outside the gene matches. CDR3 sequence (DNA): TGTGCCAGCAGCTTTCCCGGCGGGGGGGCCCCCGGGGAGCTGTTTTTT. As protein: CASSFPGGGAPGELFF.

V usage is TRBV6-5 and J usage is TRBJ1-6; no reliable D call. The CDR3 is 14 residues long. Germline CDR1 and CDR2: MNHEY and SVGAGI. The V end was cut by 5 bases, the J end by 10 bases, with 15 bases between. The CDR3 loop is CASSVRQRESPLHF. The CDR3 region has the DNA TGTGCCAGCAGTGTCAGGCAGAGGGAATCACCCCTCCACTTT.

The chain couples TRBV7-2 to TRBJ2-3, with 10 bases aligning to TRBD2. From germline, CDR1 is SGHTA and CDR2 FQGNSA. The CDR3 loop spans 17 amino acids. J gave up 3 bases and V 4 bases, and 10 bases lay outside the gene matches. CDR3 in amino acids: CASSWTPTGLATDTQYF. Here the CDR3 DNA reads TGTGCCAGCAGCTGGACACCCACGGGACTAGCGACAGATACGCAGTATTTT.

The chain joins TRBV6-1 to TRBJ1-3; 8 nucleotides match TRBD1. CDR3 length: 16 amino acids. V dropped 4 bases and J dropped 0; count of bases not matched to a gene: 5. Per germline, CDR1 MNHNS and CDR2 SASEGT. The CDR3 DNA follows: TGTGCCAGCAGTGTTACAGGGGGATTCTCTGGAAACACCATATATTTT. Its translation is CASSVTGGFSGNTIYF.

The chain combines TRBV10-2 with TRBJ1-5, with 7 positions matching TRBD1. The CDR3 is made up of 13 amino acids. In germline, CDR1 is WSHSY, CDR2 SAAADI. The trim removed 7 bases at V and 5 bases at J, leaving 5 bases unmatched. CDR3 sequence reads: CASTDRVDQPQHF. In DNA form, the CDR3 reads TGCGCCAGCACCGACAGGGTTGATCAGCCCCAGCATTTT.

This chain links TRBV11-2 with TRBJ2-3; D possibly corresponds to TRBD2 (6 bases). V gave up 3 bases and J gave up 5 bases, with 9 bases separating them. The germline gives CDR1 SGHAT, CDR2 FQNNGV. The CDR3 runs to 13 residues. The CDR3 DNA sequence: TGTGCCAGCAGCTTGGCGACTAGAGATACGCAGTATTTT. This codes for CASSLATRDTQYF.

The CDR3 region has the DNA TGTGCCTGGAGTGTAGGGTTTTACACTGAAGCTTTCTTT. The encoded protein is CAWSVGFYTEAFF. J is TRBJ1-1 and V is TRBV30; D is unresolved. Trimming cost V 0 bases and J 3 bases, with 8 bases left between them. This CDR3 contains 13 residues. CDR1 GTSNPN and CDR2 SVGIG come from the germline V gene (reference sequence).

V gene TRBV5-1 combines with J gene TRBJ2-5, with D perhaps matching TRBD1 (5 bases). Trimming left V 3 bases short and J 5 bases short, with 17 bases between. Germline V gene lookup returns CDR1 SGHRS and CDR2 YFSETQ. The CDR3 covers 15 residues. CDR3 sequence reads: CASSSPGQGDETQYF. DNA of the CDR3: TGCGCCAGCAGCTCCCCCGGACAAGGCGATGAGACCCAGTACTTC.

The chain couples TRBV2 to TRBJ1-5, with a weak D call TRBD1 (5 bases). Germline CDR1 and CDR2: SNHLY and FYNNEI. The ends were cut back, 0 bases at V and 9 bases at J, with 12 bases in the middle. This CDR3 has 14 amino acids. CDR3 DNA: TGTGCCAGCAGTGAAGCGGGGTCCGGGACGCCCCAGCATTTT. This sequence encodes CASSEAGSGTPQHF. Combining the CDR3 with reference TRBV2 and TRBJ1-5 gives the whole variable domain EPEVTQTPSHQVTQMGQEVILRCVPISNHLYFYWYRQILGQKVEFLVSFYNNEISEKSEIFDDQFSVERPDGSNFTLKIRSTKLEDSAMYFCASSEAGSGTPQHFGDGTRLSIL.

The chain links TRBV5-8 to TRBJ2-7; 11 bases agree with TRBD1. The CDR3 spans 16 residues. V gave up 0 bases and J gave up 6 bases; unmatched junction bases: 8. CDR1 is SGHTS and CDR2 is YDEGEE in the germline V gene. CDR3 sequence: CASSLVLGQGVAEQYF. The CDR3 nucleotides are TGTGCCAGCAGCTTGGTCCTGGGACAGGGGGTTGCCGAGCAGTACTTC.

This rearrangement joins TRBV7-9 to TRBJ1-5; maybe TRBD1 (6 bases). Germline assignment: CDR1 SEHNR and CDR2 FQNEAQ (reference sequence). The CDR3 has 13 residues. V was pared by 4 bases and J by 4 bases, with 8 bases between. The CDR3 bases are TGTGCCAGCAGCTCCGACAGGAATCAGCCCCAGCATTTT. Encoded protein: CASSSDRNQPQHF.

CDR3 loop: CASSVARGQSRHSPLHF. As DNA, the CDR3 is TGTGCCAGCAGCGTAGCACGGGGACAGTCGCGGCATTCACCCCTCCACTTT. The V gene is TRBV9, the J gene TRBJ1-6; 7 bases agree with TRBD1. J was trimmed by 8 bases and V by 0 bases; bases with no gene match: 11. The CDR3 totals 17 residues. CDR1 is SGDLS and CDR2 is YYNGEE in the germline V gene. Complete variable domain (other parts from reference TRBV9 and TRBJ1-6): DSGVTQTPKHLITATGQRVTLRCSPRSGDLSVYWYQQSLDQGLQFLIQYYNGEERAKGNILERFSAQQFPDLHSELNLSSLELGDSALYFCASSVARGQSRHSPLHFGNGTRLTVT.

This clone showed up just a few times. The chain couples TRBV27 to TRBJ2-7; D is ambiguous. The germline V and J ends were trimmed by 7 bases and 9 bases, with 10 bases remaining between them. The CDR3 has 10 amino acids. Germline CDR1 and CDR2: MNHEY and SMNVEV (reference sequence). CDR3 sequence (DNA): TGTGCCAGCACCACAGCTAGGCAGTACTTC. This translates into CASTTARQYF.

The rearrangement links TRBV5-4 to TRBJ1-2; D ambiguous. Germline-derived CDR1 and CDR2 are SGHNT and YYREEE (reference sequence). This CDR3 comprises 13 residues. With 0 bases removed from V and 11 bases from J, the gap between germline ends came to 14 bases. The CDR3 region has the DNA TGTGCCAGCAGCTTGGCCGGTACTGTTCAGTACACCTTC. Translating gives CASSLAGTVQYTF.

The chain carries TRBV10-1 and TRBJ2-2; maybe TRBD1 (5 bases). V gave up 5 bases and J gave up 6 bases, with 19 bases separating them. There are 16 residues in the CDR3. Per germline, CDR1 WNHNN and CDR2 SYGVQD (reference sequence). The CDR3: CASSRTKQATAGELFF. DNA of the CDR3: TGCGCCAGCAGTCGAACCAAACAGGCGACGGCCGGGGAGCTGTTTTTT.

This chain links TRBV27 with TRBJ2-4, with TRBD2 matching over 10 bases. The junction had 10 bases not matched to a gene; V was cut back by 0 bases and J by 2 bases. Germline values: CDR1 MNHEY, CDR2 SMNVEV (reference sequence). CDR3 size: 19 residues. CDR3 protein: CASSLSLAGEGGTKNIQYF. The CDR3 nucleotides read TGTGCCAGCAGTTTATCGCTAGCGGGAGAAGGTGGTACCAAAAACATTCAGTACTTC.

The rearrangement links TRBV6-1 to TRBJ1-1; 9 bases map to TRBD1. Per the germline V gene, CDR1 is MNHNS and CDR2 is SASEGT. This CDR3 contains 15 residues. V lost 5 bases and J lost 0; bases outside the gene matches: 4. CDR3 DNA: TGTGCCAGCAGTCCGACAGGGGGATTGAACACTGAAGCTTTCTTT. Encoded protein: CASSPTGGLNTEAFF.

The J gene is TRBJ2-5, the V gene TRBV5-1; D unclear. The germline CDR1 and CDR2 sequences are SGHRS and YFSETQ. CDR3 length equals 15 residues. V was trimmed by 0 bases and J by 2 bases, leaving 11 bases between them. Here the CDR3 DNA reads TGCGCCAGCAGCTTGGGAAATCAGAGGCAAGAGACCCAGTACTTC. As protein: CASSLGNQRQETQYF.

The rearrangement links TRBV7-9 to TRBJ1-4; 9 bases match TRBD1. This CDR3 comprises 18 residues. CDR1 and CDR2 from the germline V gene are SEHNR and FQNEAQ (reference sequence). J was trimmed by 3 bases and V by 5 bases; bases with no gene match: 13. CDR3 amino acids: CASSANRGRFLANEKLFF. As DNA, the CDR3 is TGTGCCAGCAGCGCTAACAGGGGGCGCTTCCTGGCTAATGAAAAACTGTTTTTT.

The chain joins TRBV5-6 to TRBJ1-2; D ambiguous. V was clipped by 3 bases and J by 3 bases, with 9 bases between them. CDR3 size: 13 residues. Germline V gene sequence: CDR1 SGHDT, CDR2 YYEEEE. For the CDR3, the DNA is TGTGCCAGCAGCTCGAGCTTCCACTATGGCTACACCTTC. Protein: CASSSSFHYGYTF.

The V gene is TRBV25-1, the J gene TRBJ2-7, with D unclear. The ends were cut back, 2 bases at V and 6 bases at J, with 11 bases in the middle. The CDR3 totals 13 residues. The germline CDR1 and CDR2 sequences are MGHDK and SYGVNS. CDR3 region: CASSEPPRGEQYF. DNA of the CDR3: TGTGCCAGCAGTGAACCTCCCCGCGGCGAGCAGTACTTC.

The chain employs TRBV11-3 and TRBJ2-3, with a weak D call TRBD2 (5 bases). CDR3 length equals 12 residues. Between the trimmed V and J ends, which lost 5 bases and 5 bases, there was a span of 8 bases. CDR1 SGHNT and CDR2 YENEEA come from the germline V gene. In DNA form, the CDR3 reads TGTGCCAGCAGCCGGGGTGGAGATACGCAGTATTTT. It encodes CASSRGGDTQYF.

Here the CDR3 DNA reads TGTGCCAGCAGCAGGACTAATTGGGGGAGGGAAATTCTGCCCCAGCATTTT. This encodes CASSRTNWGREILPQHF. This chain connects TRBV21-1 to TRBJ1-5. TRBV21-1 is flagged as a pseudogene. The CDR3 has 17 residues.

V and J are TRBV18 and TRBJ2-5; D unresolved. Germline lookup yields CDR1 KGHSH and CDR2 LQKENI. The CDR3 runs to 13 residues. The germline V and J ends were trimmed by 2 bases and 4 bases, with 8 bases remaining between them. The CDR3 loop reads CASSPGVTETQYF. In nucleotides, the CDR3 is TGTGCCAGCTCACCAGGGGTTACAGAGACCCAGTACTTC.